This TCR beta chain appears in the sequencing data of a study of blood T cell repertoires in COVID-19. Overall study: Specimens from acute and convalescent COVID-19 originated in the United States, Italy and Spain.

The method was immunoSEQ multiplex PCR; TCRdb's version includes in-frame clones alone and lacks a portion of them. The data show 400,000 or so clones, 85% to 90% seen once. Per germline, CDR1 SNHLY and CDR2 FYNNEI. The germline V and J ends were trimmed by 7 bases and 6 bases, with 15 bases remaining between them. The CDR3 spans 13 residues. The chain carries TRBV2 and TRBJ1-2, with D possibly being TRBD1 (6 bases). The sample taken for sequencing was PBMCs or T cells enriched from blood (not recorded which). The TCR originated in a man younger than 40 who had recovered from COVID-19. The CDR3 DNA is TGTGCCAGCACCCTGTGGGGGGGCAATGGCTACACCTTC. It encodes CASTLWGGNGYTF. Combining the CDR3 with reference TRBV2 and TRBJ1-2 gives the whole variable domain EPEVTQTPSHQVTQMGQEVILRCVPISNHLYFYWYRQILGQKVEFLVSFYNNEISEKSEIFDDQFSVERPDGSNFTLKIRSTKLEDSAMYFCASTLWGGNGYTFGSGTRLTVV.